The entry below gives a single TCR beta chain sequence along with its context. Its antigen is still unknown. Whereas donors were nominally healthy upon sampling, unrecorded immune exposures were probable. The PCR contained 60 Vbeta and 13 Jbeta primers. TCRdb keeps only in-frame clones here, not all; method: immunoSEQ multiplex PCR. The sample lists roughly 97,000 clones; about three quarters were seen once. The trim removed 4 bases at V and 3 bases at J, leaving 6 bases unmatched. Germline V gene sequence: CDR1 SGHRS, CDR2 YFSETQ. The CDR3 has 15 amino acids. This sample was included in a study of cytomegalovirus exposure and HLA in healthy donors. Study-wide results and limits: Productive status was seen about 87% or about 30% of the time for most TCR beta V segments in an earlier analysis.

The source is a woman aged 18 to 35 in good health and CMV-seropositive. Sequencing used PBMCs. The chain couples TRBV5-1 to TRBJ1-4, with 7 bases fitting TRBD1. The CDR3 here is CASSNQGGPNEKLFF. The DNA for the CDR3 is TGCGCCAGCAGCAACCAGGGGGGCCCTAATGAAAAACTGTTTTTT.